This TCR beta chain comes out of a study of cytomegalovirus exposure and HLA in healthy donors. The primer mix had 60 Vbeta and 13 Jbeta primers. The repertoire was sequenced with immunoSEQ multiplex PCR; TCRdb's copy has only in-frame clones and lacks some. The sample records 98,000 or so clones, less than 85% being singletons. As for this clone: The antigen remains unidentified.

Germline V CDR1 and CDR2: LNHDA, SQIVND (reference sequence). The CDR3 sequence is 14 residues long. V shed 3 bases and J 4 bases; nucleotides not matched to a gene: 4. Study results and limitations: The authors later found TCR association rates varying by HLA locus, with DRB1 most and HLA-C fewest.

This TCR was sampled from a woman between 18 and 29 years old in good health and CMV-seropositive. The specimen sequenced was PBMCs. The rearrangement joins TRBV19 to TRBJ2-5, with 8 bases lining up with TRBD2. This chain's CDR3 is CASSILAGGETQYF. The CDR3 DNA sequence: TGTGCCAGTAGTATCCTCGCGGGAGGAGAGACCCAGTACTTC.